Included here is one TCR beta chain sequence, with context. In the original workflow: Amplifying reference gene primers gave estimates of nucleated cell counts. Repertoires were generated with immunoSEQ multiplex PCR, while TCRdb's copy carries only in-frame clones and drops some. Clonal size and the V and J genes are those of that table, whereas D and trimming came from the DNA. The sample consists of 200,000 to 250,000 clones, 83% of them appearing once. The data were taken from a study of blood T cell repertoires in COVID-19. Enrollees, about 18 to 89 years old, lived in approximately 25 US areas. Assignment of participants to cohorts was predicated upon participant-reported clinical history. People in the exposed group encountered a COVID-19 case within 2 weeks before entering the study. This clonotype was sampled from a woman aged 40 to 50 who had been exposed to COVID-19. The sample consisted of PBMCs or T cells enriched from blood (not recorded which).

The CDR3 region is CASSLLTGGNTGELFF. CDR3 coding DNA: TGTGCCAGCAGCCTTCTCACGGGGGGGAACACCGGGGAGCTGTTTTTT. This chain joins TRBV4-2 and TRBJ2-2; the match to TRBD2 covers 7 bases. Germline lookup yields CDR1 LGHNA and CDR2 YNFKEQ. Losses at the gene ends were 4 bases for V and 1 base for J; bases not matched to a gene: 6. The CDR3 loop spans 16 amino acids.